These 18 T cell receptor beta chains were all obtained from the same sample, sequenced in a study of T-cell memory formation after mild COVID-19. TCRdb passed the 5' RACE reads through MiXCR, listing each CDR3 protein once. The table includes 500,000 to 600,000 distinct CDR3 sequences, about a sixth detected once. Sequencing input: PBMCs or a T cell subset sorted from them (not recorded which). The receptors were sampled from an adult woman who had mild COVID-19 (a few samples of this study predate the infection). Cell type and time point are not known.

This chain links TRBV11-2 with TRBJ2-3; no definite D call. This CDR3 has 14 amino acids. V dropped 4 bases and J dropped 0 bases, with 8 bases sitting between them. Germline assignment: CDR1 SGHAT and CDR2 FQNNGV. The CDR3 region is CASSSSDSTDTQYF. CDR3 in DNA: TGTGCCAGCAGCTCCTCGGACAGCACAGATACGCAGTATTTT.

V gene TRBV7-8 combines with J gene TRBJ1-6; TRBD1 matches 7 bases. Trimming took 1 base from V and 6 from J; bases not matched to a gene: 3. Germline-derived CDR1 and CDR2 are SGHVS and FQNEAQ. The CDR3 is 15 amino acids. CDR3 nucleotides: TGTGCCAGCAGCTTAGAGGGACAGCTTAATTCACCCCTCCACTTT. It specifies CASSLEGQLNSPLHF.

The chain couples TRBV30 to TRBJ2-3, with no clear D. The V end was cut by 8 bases, the J end by 3 bases, with 6 bases between. CDR1 and CDR2 (germline): GTSNPN, SVGIG (reference sequence). This CDR3 region has 10 residues. The CDR3 region is CAAVTDTQYF. The DNA for the CDR3 is TGTGCCGCAGTAACAGATACGCAGTATTTT.

The chain employs TRBV6-2 or TRBV6-3 and TRBJ2-7, with D possibly TRBD1 on 5 matching bases. This CDR3 comprises 15 residues. The ends were cut back, 2 bases at V and 5 bases at J, with 16 bases in the middle. Germline V gene data show CDR1 as MNHEY and CDR2 as SVGEGT. The CDR3 nucleotides are TGTGCCAGCAGTTACCGACAGCCTCCTGGGGACGAGCAGTACTTC. It is translated as CASSYRQPPGDEQYF.

V and J are TRBV19 and TRBJ2-6; the D is unclear. The germline gives CDR1 LNHDA, CDR2 SQIVND (reference sequence). This CDR3 comprises 14 residues. Trimming stripped 7 bases from V and 1 base from J, with 8 bases between. DNA for the CDR3: TGTGCCAGTAAGGTCCAGTCTGGGGCCAACGTCCTGACTTTC. Amino acid sequence: CASKVQSGANVLTF.

This clonotype was recorded only once. The chain employs TRBV2 and TRBJ2-7; D is unclear. From germline, CDR1 is SNHLY and CDR2 FYNNEI. The CDR3 is made up of 13 amino acids. V lost 3 bases and J 0 bases, leaving 6 bases between the germline ends. The CDR3 sequence: CASSDPSSYEQYF. In nucleotides, the CDR3 is TGTGCCAGCAGTGATCCCAGCTCCTACGAGCAGTACTTC.

This clonotype has a handful of counts. One end of the junction varies from germline; a read error may be responsible. CDR3 sequence reads: CASSIAHGQGEKLFF. Here the CDR3 DNA reads TGTGCCAGCAGCATAGCACACGGCCAAGGGGAAAAACTGTTTTTT. The chain combines TRBV7-2 with TRBJ1-4; the D is unclear. The length of the CDR3 is 15 residues. Germline V CDR1 and CDR2: SGHTA, FQGNSA.

J is TRBJ1-1 and V is TRBV7-9; TRBD1 aligns across 9 bases. This CDR3 has 14 amino acids. V trimming: 1 base; J trimming: 9 bases; junction bases outside the gene matches: 6. Germline V lookup: CDR1 SEHNR, CDR2 FQNEAQ (reference sequence). CDR3 nucleotides: TGTGCCAGCAGCTTAGAAGGGACAGGGAGGAAAGCTTTCTTT. Protein: CASSLEGTGRKAFF.

This clonotype came up a few times. An end of the junction does not agree with germline; a read error may underlie this. The chain is built from TRBV7-8 and TRBJ2-1, with TRBD2 matching over 8 bases. This CDR3 spans 16 amino acids. Germline V lookup: CDR1 SGHVS, CDR2 FQNEAQ. CDR3 bases: TGTGCCAGCAGCCTAGCGGGCAGCGGGAGAGGTATTGAGCAGTTCTTC. This codes for CASSLAGSGRGIEQFF.

In this sample, this clonotype turned up many times. This chain connects TRBV5-1 to TRBJ2-4; 7 nucleotides align to TRBD1. The germline V gene encodes CDR1 SGHRS and CDR2 YFSETQ. V lost 2 bases and J lost 6; bases outside the gene matches: 5. There are 14 residues in the CDR3. The CDR3 spells CASSFRGTGNIQYF. In DNA, the CDR3 is TGCGCCAGCAGCTTCAGGGGGACGGGAAACATTCAGTACTTC.

The chain joins TRBV27 to TRBJ1-1, with TRBD1 matching 9 bases. CDR1 MNHEY and CDR2 SMNVEV come from the germline V gene (reference sequence). J was trimmed by 8 bases and V by 2 bases; bases with no gene match: 6. The CDR3 spans 14 residues. The DNA for the CDR3 is TGTGCCAGCAGTTTAATTGCCGGGACAGGGGAAGCTTTCTTT. This translates into CASSLIAGTGEAFF.

The rearrangement links TRBV7-9 to TRBJ2-2; tentatively, D is TRBD2 (6 bases). This CDR3 region has 14 residues. CDR1 is SEHNR, CDR2 FQNEAQ, per germline (reference sequence). Trimming pared 7 bases from V and 5 bases from J, leaving 14 bases between. CDR3 nucleotides: TGTGCCAGCACCCCGGGGACTGAAACCGGGGAGCTGTTTTTT. It translates to CASTPGTETGELFF.

This clonotype has just a few counts. The J gene is TRBJ2-7, the V gene TRBV29-1; the match to TRBD2 covers 8 bases. Germline loops: CDR1 SQVTM, CDR2 ANQGSEA. This CDR3 is built from 13 residues. V dropped 7 bases and J dropped 0; count of bases not matched to a gene: 5. CDR3 sequence (DNA): TGCAGCGGTCTAAGCGGGAGCTCCTACGAGCAGTACTTC. This codes for CSGLSGSSYEQYF.

The rearrangement joins TRBV5-1 to TRBJ2-7, with 8 nucleotides matching TRBD1. Trimming took 2 bases from V and 6 from J; bases not matched to a gene: 7. This CDR3 has 14 residues. Germline CDR1 reads SGHRS; CDR2 reads YFSETQ. CDR3 in amino acids: CASSLDLDRAEQYF. The CDR3 region has the DNA TGCGCCAGCAGCTTAGACCTGGACAGGGCCGAGCAGTACTTC.

Only a few counts were recorded for this clonotype. This sequence joins TRBV9 and TRBJ1-6; TRBD1 might be the D (6 bases). V was cut by 2 bases and J by 7 bases, with 10 bases left in between. Per germline, CDR1 SGDLS and CDR2 YYNGEE. This CDR3 is built from 14 residues. CDR3 coding DNA: TGTGCCAGCAGCGTGGGGGACACCAATTCACCCCTCCACTTT. It is translated as CASSVGDTNSPLHF. The full variable domain, in which reference TRBV9 and TRBJ1-6 provide the parts outside the CDR3, is DSGVTQTPKHLITATGQRVTLRCSPRSGDLSVYWYQQSLDQGLQFLIQYYNGEERAKGNILERFSAQQFPDLHSELNLSSLELGDSALYFCASSVGDTNSPLHFGNGTRLTVT.

This clonotype has at least ten counts. This chain joins TRBV5-1 and TRBJ2-3; D is tentatively TRBD1 or TRBD2 (6 bases each). Trimming left V 2 bases short and J 2 bases short, with 9 bases between. The CDR3 has 14 amino acids. CDR1 is SGHRS and CDR2 is YFSETQ in the germline V gene. The CDR3 DNA is TGCGCCAGCAGCTTACAGGGACTCACAGATACGCAGTATTTT. This codes for CASSLQGLTDTQYF.

The gene calls are TRBV4-3 and TRBJ2-5; tentatively, D is TRBD2 (6 bases). Per the germline V gene, CDR1 is LGHNA and CDR2 is YSLEER. Trimming cost V 0 bases and J 2 bases, with 10 bases left between them. The CDR3 length is 15 residues. The CDR3 DNA reads as TGCGCCAGCAGCCAAGACTGGACTACTCAAGAGACCCAGTACTTC. It is translated as CASSQDWTTQETQYF.

This clonotype was seen a few times. The chain has TRBV20-1 and TRBJ1-5, with D unresolved. CDR1 DFQATT and CDR2 SNEGSKA come from the germline V gene (reference sequence). The CDR3 runs 19 residues. V gave up 0 bases and J gave up 2 bases, with 23 bases separating them. The chain's CDR3 is CSAREIARLLKVGNQPQHF. The CDR3 DNA sequence: TGCAGTGCTAGAGAAATCGCCAGGCTCCTCAAGGTGGGCAATCAGCCCCAGCATTTT.